The rows below give T cell receptor beta chains drawn from one sample of a study of blood T cell repertoires in COVID-19. Generated by immunoSEQ multiplex PCR, the TCRdb table keeps only in-frame clones and is missing some. The repertoire includes approximately 280,000 clones, about 91% of them detected once, and roughly an eighth sits in the top ten. Sequenced: peripheral blood. All receptors come from an older woman with acute or convalescent COVID-19. Both conserved end residues are trimmed from each CDR3. The order of the fields is J gene, V gene, CDR3 length, CDR3 protein.

TRBJ2-7 | TRBV11-1 | 12 | ASSLDIGGYEQY
TRBJ2-3 | TRBV18 | 13 | ASSRGPSLTDTQY
TRBJ2-1 | TRBV6-6 | 14 | ATLTGASGSYNEQF
TRBJ2-7 | TRBV11-3 | 11 | ASSLGTAYEQY
TRBJ2-2 | TRBV19 | 13 | ASRAETANTGELF
TRBJ1-5 | TRBV3-1/TRBV3-2 | 13 | ASSHSGGRNQPQH
TRBJ2-7 | TRBV7-9 | 14 | ASSLTRTGGVREQY
TRBJ2-5 | TRBV20-1 | 9 | SARDVKTQY
TRBJ2-1 | TRBV6-5 | 12 | ASSYWGGLYEQF
TRBJ2-6 | TRBV7-3 | 16 | ASSPMGRTNSGANVLT
TRBJ2-7 | TRBV7-2 | 11 | ASSLDNFFEQY
TRBJ2-1 | TRBV27 | 18 | ASSPGTSGFFRSSYNEQF
TRBJ2-1 | TRBV3-1/TRBV3-2 | 15 | ASSPTGTSGRGGEQF
TRBJ2-1 | TRBV11-2 | 11 | ASSSRTVNEQF
TRBJ2-5 | TRBV29-1 | 12 | SFQGVTQGETQY
TRBJ2-2 | TRBV29-1 | 13 | SVSIGTPNTGELF
TRBJ2-2 | TRBV6-6 | 13 | ASRPTGAYTGELF
TRBJ2-1 | TRBV11-2 | 14 | ASSLVVLAGYNEQF
TRBJ2-2 | TRBV28 | 16 | ASSLIRPALGRGGELF
TRBJ1-2 | TRBV4-1 | 12 | ASSQELVGGGYT
TRBJ2-2 | TRBV9 | 12 | ASSVAGGPGELF
TRBJ2-3 | TRBV30 | 11 | AWSPLRADTQY
TRBJ1-1 | TRBV7-2 | 13 | ASSGPGQLNTEAF
TRBJ2-7 | TRBV29-1 | 10 | SVESRGYEQY
TRBJ2-1 | TRBV9 | 11 | ASSVVASNEQF
TRBJ2-1 | TRBV6-4 | 10 | ASSNGVHEQF
TRBJ1-3 | TRBV9 | 13 | ASSAGQGTGNTIY
TRBJ1-5 | TRBV4-2 | 13 | ASSPTHSYNQPQH
TRBJ1-2 | TRBV18 | 11 | ASSDRTARVYT
TRBJ2-5 | TRBV18 | 14 | ASSPVRGQVQETQY
TRBJ2-3 | TRBV7-2 | 12 | ASSLALATDTQY
TRBJ2-5 | TRBV28 | 13 | ASSLGEESQETQY
TRBJ2-2 | TRBV4-3 | 16 | ASSQGVSGGVGTGELF
TRBJ2-1 | TRBV7-8 | 13 | ASSLTRSSYNEQF
TRBJ1-1 | TRBV4-2 | 13 | ASSQVNRVNTEAF
TRBJ2-1 | TRBV5-4 | 14 | ASSTRLAGGTNEQF
TRBJ2-7 | TRBV6-1 | 11 | ASSEGRAYEQY
TRBJ2-7 | TRBV5-4 | 12 | ASSLDSKPYEQY
TRBJ1-2 | TRBV28 | 12 | ASRSTGFDYGYT
TRBJ1-2 | TRBV5-6 | 11 | ASRPTGGYGYT
TRBJ2-7 | TRBV25-1 | 9 | ASSEYGERY
TRBJ1-5 | TRBV6-5 | 11 | ASSLTVGQPQH
TRBJ1-1 | TRBV28 | 13 | ASSPAGGLNTEAF
TRBJ1-4 | TRBV18 | 14 | ASSPGTEGNYEKLF
TRBJ2-7 | TRBV9 | 11 | ASSTQGTYEQY
TRBJ2-2 | TRBV7-6 | 15 | ASSIPWRNSGGGELF
TRBJ2-1 | TRBV6-2/TRBV6-3 | 13 | ASSYNLRAGNEQF
TRBJ2-2 | TRBV6-5 | 13 | ASRVLGQNTGELF
TRBJ1-2 | TRBV28 | 13 | ASSALQGAVYGYT
TRBJ2-1 | TRBV15 | 12 | ATSRDGGNNEQF
TRBJ2-5 | TRBV19 | 13 | ASSGVAGAEETQY
TRBJ1-2 | TRBV25-1 | 12 | ASTLSGGWYGYT